This TCR beta chain was retrieved from a study of beta chain features in type 1 diabetes. Every isolated RNA sample was fully reverse transcribed, so sequencing captured expressed TCRB transcripts. Measured with immunoSEQ multiplex PCR; TCRdb has only the in-frame clones, and not every one. The sample carries roughly 370,000 clones, around 14% recorded once. This clone was seen a handful of times. Trimming cost V 3 bases and J 1 base, with 1 base left between them. The CDR3 is made up of 11 amino acids. CDR1 and CDR2 (germline): MGHRA, YSYEKL. The gene calls are TRBV4-1 and TRBJ2-7, with D unclear. The sequencing input was naive CD4+ T cells from blood. The TCR comes from a man aged 30-40 years in good health. DNA of the CDR3: TGCGCCAGCAGCCATTCCTACGAGCAGTACTTC. Translated, it gives CASSHSYEQYF.